These T cell receptor beta chains were read from a single sample in a study of shared clonotypes between healthy human individuals. TCRdb's table, derived via immunoSEQ multiplex PCR, lists solely in-frame clones and lacks some. The sample lists under 700,000 clones, 85% to 95% occurring once. The sample consisted of naive CD8+ T cells sorted from blood. These receptors originate from a woman younger than 45 in good health. CDR3s include the opening cysteine and the closing phenylalanine or tryptophan. A D gene is named only where the DNA matches it firmly. The size of a clone is reported for some rows only, either as once, few or many, or as a class for expanded clones.

.,TRBJ1-1,.,15,TRBV7-9,TGTGCCAGCAGCTTAGGGGGGATCGTGAACACTGAAGCTTTCTTT,CASSLGGIVNTEAFF
.,TRBJ2-5,.,14,TRBV25-1,TGTGCCAGCTCACACTTGGGTGTCGGAGAGACCCAGTACTTC,CASSHLGVGETQYF
TRBD2,TRBJ2-5,.,16,TRBV19,TGTGCCAGTAGTACCAAACTAGCGGGGGATCTTGGGGCCCAGTACTTC,CASSTKLAGDLGAQYF
.,TRBJ2-2,.,15,TRBV28,TGTGCCAGCAGTTTTAATCTCGGAAACACCGGGGAGCTGTTTTTT,CASSFNLGNTGELFF
TRBD2,TRBJ2-1,.,15,TRBV9,TGTGCCAGCAGCGTAGGACTAGCGGACTACAATGAGCAGTTCTTC,CASSVGLADYNEQFF
TRBD1,TRBJ2-7,.,14,TRBV7-8,TGTGCCAGCAGCTTAATGGGACAGCAATACGAGCAGTACTTC,CASSLMGQQYEQYF
.,TRBJ2-7,.,15,TRBV7-9,TGTGCCAGCAGCTTAGCGCAGGGCAGCTTATACGAGCAGTACTTC,CASSLAQGSLYEQYF
.,TRBJ1-5,.,14,TRBV28,TGTGCCAGCAGCCCGATTCCTTCAGTTCAGCCCCAGCATTTT,CASSPIPSVQPQHF
.,TRBJ2-1,.,13,TRBV29-1,TGCAGCGTTGACGGCAGCTCCTACAATGAGCAGTTCTTC,CSVDGSSYNEQFF
TRBD2,TRBJ2-7,.,14,TRBV6-1,TGTGCCAGCAGTCGGACTAGCGGGATCCCCGAGCAGTACTTC,CASSRTSGIPEQYF
.,TRBJ2-7,.,15,TRBV27,TGTGCCAGCAGAGTACAGCCCGGGACACGAAACGAGCAGTACTTC,CASRVQPGTRNEQYF
TRBD2,TRBJ2-2,.,16,TRBV4-1,TGCGCCAGCAGCCCCCGACTAGCGGGACACACCGGGGAGCTGTTTTTT,CASSPRLAGHTGELFF
TRBD1,TRBJ1-1,once,14,TRBV12-5,TGTGCTAGTGGCCCGGGACAGACGAACACTGAAGCTTTCTTT,CASGPGQTNTEAFF
.,TRBJ1-2,.,15,TRBV2,TGTGCCAGCAGTGAAGCGAAAGGTCCTGTCTATGGCCACACCTTC,CASSEAKGPVYGHTF
TRBD1,TRBJ2-1,.,14,TRBV7-6,TGTGCCAGCAGCACCCGACAGGGGGCGGGTGAGCAGTTCTTC,CASSTRQGAGEQFF
TRBD1,TRBJ1-2,.,15,TRBV28,TGTGCCAGCAGCCCAGGACAGGGGCCTAACTATGGCTACACCTTC,CASSPGQGPNYGYTF
TRBD2,TRBJ2-7,.,14,TRBV7-8,TGTGCCAGCAGCGGGTTCGCTAGCGGGATAGAGCAGTACTTC,CASSGFASGIEQYF
.,TRBJ2-7,.,13,TRBV2,TGTGCCAGCACTGAGAGGATCCTCTACGAGCAGTACTTC,CASTERILYEQYF
TRBD1,TRBJ2-7,.,13,TRBV27,TGTGCCAGCAGTTACGGGACAGGCTACGAGCAGTACTTC,CASSYGTGYEQYF
.,TRBJ2-4,.,13,TRBV19,TGTGCCAGTAGTTCCGGACCCAAAAACATTCAGTACTTC,CASSSGPKNIQYF
.,TRBJ2-1,.,11,TRBV6-6,TGTGCCAGCAGTTACGGGAATGAGCAGTTCTTC,CASSYGNEQFF
TRBD1,TRBJ2-2,.,15,TRBV15,TGTGCCACCAGCCCGGGACAGTTCCAGACCGGGGAGCTGTTTTTT,CATSPGQFQTGELFF
.,TRBJ2-1,.,16,TRBV29-1,TGCAGCGTTGAAGATCTTCTCGGGGTGGGGTTGGGTGAGCAGTTCTTC,CSVEDLLGVGLGEQFF
.,TRBJ1-5,.,13,TRBV6-5,TGTGCCAGCAGCCGCACTCCTAATCAGCCCCAGCATTTT,CASSRTPNQPQHF
TRBD2,TRBJ2-5,.,16,TRBV11-2,TGTGCCAGCAGCTTACGACTAGCGGCCTATCAAGAGACCCAGTACTTC,CASSLRLAAYQETQYF